This T cell receptor beta chain was observed in a study of T cells expressing NK-cell markers. Overall study: Sequencing covered eight donors, seven HCMV-seropositive and one seronegative. General study findings and limits: Dominant NKG2C+ clonotype frequencies of roughly 1.0-7.5% of CD8+ T cells were measured in more than five donors.

The CDR3 sequence is 13 residues long. Germline V gene lookup returns CDR1 MNHNS and CDR2 SASEGT. TCRdb re-called the 5' RACE reads; every CDR3 protein appears as one record, without DNA. The sample data list almost 450,000 distinct CDR3 sequences. A word on this clonotype: The antigen is undetermined.

This TCR derives from a woman between 18 and 75 years old in good health. The chain links TRBV6-1 to TRBJ2-5; TCRdb's D gene call, TRBD1, goes unchecked for lack of DNA. Sequencing was performed on blood T cells: a sorted CD56 or NKG2C T cell subset, CD4+ or CD8+ T cells, or bulk PBMC T cells (not recorded which). Here the CDR3 reads CASSAHRKETQYF.